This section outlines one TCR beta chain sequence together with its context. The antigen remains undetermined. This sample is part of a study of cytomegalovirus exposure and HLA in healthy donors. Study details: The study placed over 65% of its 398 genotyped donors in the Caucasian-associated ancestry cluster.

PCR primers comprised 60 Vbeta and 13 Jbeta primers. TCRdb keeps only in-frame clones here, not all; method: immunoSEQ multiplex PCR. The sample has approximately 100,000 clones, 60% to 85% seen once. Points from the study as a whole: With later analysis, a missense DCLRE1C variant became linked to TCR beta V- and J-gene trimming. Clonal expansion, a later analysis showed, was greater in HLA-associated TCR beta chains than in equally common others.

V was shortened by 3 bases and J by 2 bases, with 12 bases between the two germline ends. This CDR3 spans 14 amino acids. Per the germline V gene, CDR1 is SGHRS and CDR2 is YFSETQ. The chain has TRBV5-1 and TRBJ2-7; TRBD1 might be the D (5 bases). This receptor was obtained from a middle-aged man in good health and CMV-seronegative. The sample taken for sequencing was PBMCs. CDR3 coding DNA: TGCGCCAGCAGCTCGGACACGTACCCCTACGAGCAGTACTTC. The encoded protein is CASSSDTYPYEQYF. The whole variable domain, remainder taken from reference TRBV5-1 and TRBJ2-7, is KAGVTQTPRYLIKTRGQQVTLSCSPISGHRSVSWYQQTPGQGLQFLFEYFSETQRNKGNFPGRFSGRQFSNSRSEMNVSTLELGDSALYLCASSSDTYPYEQYFGPGTRLTVT.